This passage covers 20 T cell receptor beta chains from one sample sequenced in a study of cytomegalovirus exposure and HLA in healthy donors. The repertoire was sequenced with immunoSEQ multiplex PCR; TCRdb's copy has only in-frame clones and lacks some. The sample consists of 120,000 or so clones, 86% of them appearing once. Sequencing was done on a sample of PBMCs. The source is a man aged 18 to 35 in good health and CMV-seronegative.

The V call is TRBV30, the J call TRBJ2-2, with 8 bases matching TRBD1. The CDR3 is 15 residues long. Germline V gene sequence: CDR1 GTSNPN, CDR2 SVGIG (reference sequence). The trim removed 2 bases at V and 5 bases at J, leaving 7 bases unmatched. CDR3 nucleotide sequence: TGTGCCTGGAGTCCAGGGGGCACGGGGACCGGGGAGCTGTTTTTT. Translation: CAWSPGGTGTGELFF.

The CDR3 DNA follows: TGTGCCAGCAGCCCGGGCGGCAGGGCGGCAGATACGCAGTATTTT. The encoded protein is CASSPGGRAADTQYF. The genes are TRBV5-4 and TRBJ2-3, with D possibly matching TRBD1 (5 bases). V gave up 4 bases and J gave up 4 bases, with 16 bases separating them. The germline CDR1 and CDR2 sequences are SGHNT and YYREEE (reference sequence). The CDR3 is 15 amino acids. The variable domain in full, completed from reference TRBV5-4 and TRBJ2-3, reads ETGVTQSPTHLIKTRGQQVTLRCSSQSGHNTVSWYQQALGQGPQFIFQYYREEENGRGNFPPRFSGLQFPNYSSELNVNALELDDSALYLCASSPGGRAADTQYFGPGTRLTVL.

The rearrangement uses TRBV25-1 and TRBJ1-1, with D maybe TRBD1 (5 bases). The CDR3 consists of 14 residues. Germline V CDR1 and CDR2: MGHDK, SYGVNS. V lost 6 bases, J lost 0 bases, and 11 bases lay in between. The CDR3 region has the DNA TGTGCCAGCAGGGGGGGGACGGTGAACACTGAAGCTTTCTTT. Translating it yields CASRGGTVNTEAFF.

The chain couples TRBV19 to TRBJ2-5; 8 nucleotides align to TRBD1. The length of the CDR3 is 18 residues. The ends lost 3 bases at V and 2 bases at J; junction bases unmatched: 14. In germline, CDR1 is LNHDA, CDR2 SQIVND (reference sequence). The CDR3 DNA reads as TGTGCCAGTAGTATGGCCCTCTACGACAGGGGAGGACAAGAGACCCAGTACTTC. It translates to CASSMALYDRGGQETQYF.

The rearrangement links TRBV2 to TRBJ1-1; no firm D call. Trimming stripped 6 bases from V and 8 bases from J, with 7 bases between. Germline CDR1 is SNHLY and CDR2 is FYNNEI. The CDR3 length is 10 residues. CDR3 protein: CASSPSEAFF. In nucleotides, the CDR3 is TGTGCCAGCAGCCCGTCGGAAGCTTTCTTT. The full variable domain, rest sourced from reference TRBV2 and TRBJ1-1, is EPEVTQTPSHQVTQMGQEVILRCVPISNHLYFYWYRQILGQKVEFLVSFYNNEISEKSEIFDDQFSVERPDGSNFTLKIRSTKLEDSAMYFCASSPSEAFFGQGTRLTVV.

V usage is TRBV10-3 and J usage is TRBJ2-7; D not certain. Germline V gene lookup returns CDR1 ENHRY and CDR2 SYGVKD. This CDR3 contains 12 residues. V lost 4 bases, J lost 3 bases, and 7 bases lay in between. CDR3 loop: CAISGHNYEQYF. The CDR3 region has the DNA TGTGCCATCAGTGGACACAACTACGAGCAGTACTTC.

This chain joins TRBV11-1 and TRBJ2-7, with TRBD1 identical over 7 bases. The CDR3 spans 14 residues. With 3 bases clipped from V and 2 bases from J, the junction kept 4 bases outside the gene matches. From germline, CDR1 is SGHAT and CDR2 FQDESV (reference sequence). CDR3 in amino acids: CASSFDRVPYEQYF. CDR3 nucleotides: TGTGCCAGCAGCTTTGACAGGGTACCCTACGAGCAGTACTTC.

The chain joins TRBV19 to TRBJ2-7; D gene uncertain. With 4 bases removed from V and 5 bases from J, the gap between germline ends came to 6 bases. Germline V lookup: CDR1 LNHDA, CDR2 SQIVND (reference sequence). This CDR3 is 11 amino acids long. The CDR3 DNA sequence: TGTGCCAGTAGTAGCCTAGACGAGCAGTACTTC. Translation: CASSSLDEQYF.

The V and J genes are TRBV11-2 and TRBJ1-5; TRBD1 aligns across 10 bases. CDR1 is SGHAT, CDR2 FQNNGV, per germline. With V trimmed by 5 bases and J by 9 bases, 7 bases remained unmatched. The CDR3 runs to 14 residues. CDR3 sequence (DNA): TGTGCCAGCAGCCCCGGGACAGGGGTATTGCCCCAGCATTTT. Encoded protein: CASSPGTGVLPQHF.

This chain joins TRBV13 and TRBJ2-1; 13 nucleotides agree with TRBD2. Germline values: CDR1 PRHDT, CDR2 FYEKMQ (reference sequence). Losses at the gene ends were 5 bases for V and 7 bases for J; bases not matched to a gene: 8. The CDR3 contains 16 residues. The CDR3 DNA reads TGTGCCAGCAGCCCAGGAGGACTAGCGGGGGCAAATGAGCAGTTCTTC. Protein sequence: CASSPGGLAGANEQFF.

This chain's CDR3 is CASSQSDRGNTIYF. The CDR3, as DNA: TGTGCCAGCAGCCAGTCGGACAGGGGAAACACCATATATTTT. V usage is TRBV7-9 and J usage is TRBJ1-3; 7 bases fit TRBD1. Trimming took 5 bases from V and 4 from J; bases not matched to a gene: 5. Germline loops: CDR1 SEHNR, CDR2 FQNEAQ (reference sequence). This CDR3 region has 14 residues.

The genes are TRBV2 and TRBJ1-1; a weak D match, TRBD1 (6 bases). Looked up from germline, CDR1 is SNHLY and CDR2 is FYNNEI. There are 15 residues in the CDR3. Trimming stripped 4 bases from V and 4 bases from J, with 16 bases between. Here the CDR3 DNA reads TGTGCCAGCAGTGTTAACAGGGTGGGCTCCACTGAAGCTTTCTTT. It codes for CASSVNRVGSTEAFF.

This clone was picked up many times. The J gene is TRBJ1-2, the V gene TRBV27, with D possibly TRBD1 on 6 matching bases. The CDR3 totals 13 residues. V lost 6 bases, J lost 2 bases, and 10 bases lay in between. The germline V gene has CDR1 MNHEY and CDR2 SMNVEV (reference sequence). CDR3 coding DNA: TGTGCCAGCAGACCAACAGGGAACTATGGCTACACCTTC. It yields the protein CASRPTGNYGYTF.

The genes are TRBV7-9 and TRBJ2-7; weak D call: TRBD1 (5 bases). CDR1 and CDR2 from the germline V gene are SEHNR and FQNEAQ (reference sequence). This CDR3 has 13 amino acids. The V gene lost 5 bases and the J gene lost 0 bases, with 8 bases spanning the gap. CDR3 residues: CASSPGHSYEQYF. The CDR3 region has the DNA TGTGCCAGCAGCCCCGGACACTCCTACGAGCAGTACTTC.

This chain connects TRBV7-9 to TRBJ2-1; D perhaps matches TRBD2 (5 bases). CDR3 size: 15 residues. In germline, CDR1 is SEHNR, CDR2 FQNEAQ (reference sequence). The germline V and J ends were trimmed by 8 bases and 4 bases, with 18 bases remaining between them. CDR3 residues: CASEGGARGYNEQFF. As DNA, the CDR3 is TGTGCCAGCGAGGGCGGAGCCAGAGGGTACAATGAGCAGTTCTTC.

This clone was recorded a few times. The V gene is TRBV18, the J gene TRBJ1-5, with D tentatively TRBD1 (5 bases). This CDR3 has 15 amino acids. Trimming pared 2 bases from V and 4 bases from J, leaving 12 bases between. Germline CDR1 KGHSH, CDR2 LQKENI. CDR3 protein: CASSPRAGKNQPQHF. CDR3 sequence (DNA): TGTGCCAGCTCACCAAGGGCAGGGAAGAATCAGCCCCAGCATTTT.

The chain recombines TRBV5-1 with TRBJ2-5; 9 nucleotides match TRBD1. Per germline, CDR1 SGHRS and CDR2 YFSETQ. The CDR3 is 14 amino acids. Germline trimming cut 4 bases from V and 5 bases from J; bases unmatched to any gene: 6. In nucleotides, the CDR3 is TGCGCCAGCAGCACCACAGGGGGCTCGGAGACCCAGTACTTC. This sequence encodes CASSTTGGSETQYF.

This clone was seen a single time. The chain is built from TRBV7-2 and TRBJ2-3, with TRBD2 matching 8 bases. This CDR3 has 15 amino acids. Trimming at V came to 5 bases and at J to 2 bases, leaving 6 bases not matched to a gene. The germline CDR1 and CDR2 sequences are SGHTA and FQGNSA. CDR3 sequence: CASSPRGGPTDTQYF. The CDR3 bases are TGTGCCAGCAGCCCACGGGGGGGGCCCACAGATACGCAGTATTTT.

The chain is built from TRBV6-5 and TRBJ1-2; no definite D call. The V end was cut by 6 bases, the J end by 8 bases, with 16 bases between. Germline V lookup: CDR1 MNHEY, CDR2 SVGAGI. This CDR3 has 13 amino acids. This CDR3 reads CASSRVGGHGYTF. CDR3 in DNA: TGTGCCAGCAGCCGCGTAGGCGGGCACGGCTACACCTTC.

V gene TRBV5-1 combines with J gene TRBJ2-7, with D tentatively TRBD2 (7 bases). Germline CDR1 is SGHRS and CDR2 is YFSETQ. Trimming stripped 0 bases from V and 1 base from J, with 14 bases between. This CDR3 comprises 16 residues. The CDR3 nucleotides are TGCGCCAGCAGCTTGGAAGGGGGGGGTTGGTCCTACGAGCAGTACTTC. Protein sequence: CASSLEGGGWSYEQYF. Together with reference TRBV5-1 and TRBJ2-7, the CDR3 gives the full variable domain: KAGVTQTPRYLIKTRGQQVTLSCSPISGHRSVSWYQQTPGQGLQFLFEYFSETQRNKGNFPGRFSGRQFSNSRSEMNVSTLELGDSALYLCASSLEGGGWSYEQYFGPGTRLTVT.